The rows below give T cell receptor beta chains drawn from one sample of a study of naive CD8 T cells in extremely preterm neonates. Here immunoSEQ multiplex PCR was the method, and the copy in TCRdb shows in-frame clones only, minus some. The sample lists about 7,000 clones; approximately 98% were seen once. The source material was naive CD8+ T cells from blood. The receptor set was obtained from a human donor in good health. Each CDR3 is given with its conserved first and last residue. The D gene is left open where the match is weak. Clone size is stated in some rows and not others, as once, few, many or a class when expanded.

size: NA; J: TRBJ1-6; V: TRBV18; D: NA; DNA: TGTGCCAGCTCACCCGGACAGCGAGTCAGCTCCTATAATTCACCCCTCCACTTT; CDR3: CASSPGQRVSSYNSPLHF
size: NA; J: TRBJ2-7; V: TRBV29-1; D: TRBD2; DNA: TGCAGCGTTGGGGGTAGCGGGGCCTCCTACGAGCAGTACTTC; CDR3: CSVGGSGASYEQYF
size: NA; J: TRBJ1-5; V: TRBV7-2; D: TRBD1; DNA: TGTGCCAGCAGCTCCCCCCCGACAGGGCCCAATCAGCCCCGGCATTTT; CDR3: CASSSPPTGPNQPRHF
size: NA; J: TRBJ1-5; V: TRBV28; D: NA; DNA: TGTGCCAGCAGTTTGACAGTCAGCAATCAGCCCCAGCATTTT; CDR3: CASSLTVSNQPQHF
size: NA; J: TRBJ1-1; V: TRBV7-9; D: TRBD1; DNA: TGTGCCAGCAGCTCTGGGACAGGGACTGAAGCTTTCTTT; CDR3: CASSSGTGTEAFF
size: NA; J: TRBJ1-4; V: TRBV6-6; D: TRBD1; DNA: TGTGCCAGCAGTTACTTGGACAGGGTGGGCGAAAAACTGTTTTTT; CDR3: CASSYLDRVGEKLFF
size: once; J: TRBJ2-1; V: TRBV7-9; D: NA; DNA: TGTGCCAGCAGCCCACCCGGAGGCCTAGCGTACAATGAGCAGTTCTTC; CDR3: CASSPPGGLAYNEQFF
size: NA; J: TRBJ1-1; V: TRBV9; D: NA; DNA: TGTGCCAGCAGCGTAGCCCTAGTTTCGAGTGAAGCTTTCTTT; CDR3: CASSVALVSSEAFF
size: NA; J: TRBJ1-1; V: TRBV5-1; D: TRBD1; DNA: TGCGCCAGCAGCTCACGGACAGGGGGCCGAATGAACACTGAAGCTTTCTTT; CDR3: CASSSRTGGRMNTEAFF
size: NA; J: TRBJ1-1; V: TRBV5-6; D: NA; DNA: TGTGCCAGCGACCTTCAACGGGGGGGGCATATAGGAGCTTTCTTT; CDR3: CASDLQRGGHIGAFF
size: once; J: TRBJ2-7; V: TRBV4-1; D: NA; DNA: TGCGCCAGCAGCGCAGGCGGGTCCTACGAGCAGTACTTC; CDR3: CASSAGGSYEQYF
size: NA; J: TRBJ1-6; V: TRBV5-6; D: TRBD1; DNA: TGTGCCAGCAGCGGGACAGGGAGCTCCTATAATTCACCCCTCCACTTT; CDR3: CASSGTGSSYNSPLHF
size: NA; J: TRBJ1-1; V: TRBV30; D: NA; DNA: TGTGCCTGGAGTGTAAACGGGGTGAACACTGAAGCTTTCTTT; CDR3: CAWSVNGVNTEAFF
size: NA; J: TRBJ2-7; V: TRBV9; D: NA; DNA: TGTGCCAGCAGCGTAGAAAACAGGGGAGGAGAGCAGTACTTC; CDR3: CASSVENRGGEQYF
size: NA; J: TRBJ2-2; V: TRBV28; D: TRBD2; DNA: TGTGCCAGCAGCTCTCTAGCGGGGGGGGCGAACACCGGGGAGCTGTTTTTT; CDR3: CASSSLAGGANTGELFF
size: NA; J: TRBJ2-1; V: TRBV10-3; D: TRBD2; DNA: TGTGCCATCAGTCCAAAAGGAGCGGGGGGGCGAAATGAGCAGTTCTTC; CDR3: CAISPKGAGGRNEQFF
size: NA; J: TRBJ2-7; V: TRBV19; D: NA; DNA: TGTGCCAGTAGTTTTGGGAGTTCCTACGAGCAGTACTTC; CDR3: CASSFGSSYEQYF
size: NA; J: TRBJ2-5; V: TRBV7-9; D: TRBD2; DNA: TGTGCCAGCAGCCAAGGACTAGCGGGGGGCGGGGAGACCCAGTACTTC; CDR3: CASSQGLAGGGETQYF
size: NA; J: TRBJ1-2; V: TRBV7-2; D: TRBD1; DNA: TGTGCCAGCAGCCCCAGGGACAGAGCCTATGGCTACACCTTC; CDR3: CASSPRDRAYGYTF
size: NA; J: TRBJ1-1; V: TRBV7-8; D: NA; DNA: TGTGCCAGCAGCTCTTCCACTGAAGCTTTCTTT; CDR3: CASSSSTEAFF
size: NA; J: TRBJ2-4; V: TRBV2; D: NA; DNA: TGTGCCAGCAGTGATCGGTTGTCAGGGATGAACATTCAGTACTTC; CDR3: CASSDRLSGMNIQYF
size: NA; J: TRBJ1-1; V: TRBV9; D: NA; DNA: TGTGCCAGCAGCTACCCCGCGAGCGCTAACACTGAAGCTTTCTTT; CDR3: CASSYPASANTEAFF
size: NA; J: TRBJ1-2; V: TRBV27; D: TRBD1; DNA: TGTGCCAGCAGTCCAGGGACAGGGAGTTATGCTGGCTACACCTTC; CDR3: CASSPGTGSYAGYTF
size: once; J: TRBJ1-3; V: TRBV7-6; D: NA; DNA: TGTGCCAGCAGCTTAAGACCCGTCGACAGGAGCTCTGGAAACACCATATATTTT; CDR3: CASSLRPVDRSSGNTIYF
size: NA; J: TRBJ2-5; V: TRBV9; D: TRBD1; DNA: TGTGCCAGCAGCAACTCAGGACAGGGACAAGAGACCCAGTACTTC; CDR3: CASSNSGQGQETQYF
size: once; J: TRBJ2-1; V: TRBV10-2; D: TRBD2; DNA: TGCGCCAGCGTCGGGGATCGACTAGCGATTGTTGGCGGTTACAATGAGCAGTTCTTC; CDR3: CASVGDRLAIVGGYNEQFF
size: NA; J: TRBJ1-6; V: TRBV7-9; D: NA; DNA: TGTGCCAGCAGCTTTCCAGTAATAGGAGGGGATTCACCCCTCCACTTT; CDR3: CASSFPVIGGDSPLHF
size: NA; J: TRBJ2-1; V: TRBV4-2; D: NA; DNA: TGTGCCAGCAGCCCCAGCGGCGAACCCTACAATGAGCAGTTCTTC; CDR3: CASSPSGEPYNEQFF
size: once; J: TRBJ1-6; V: TRBV2; D: NA; DNA: TGTGCCAGCAGGGCCCTTGGGGAGAAGAATTCACCCCTCCACTTT; CDR3: CASRALGEKNSPLHF
size: NA; J: TRBJ1-2; V: TRBV2; D: TRBD1; DNA: TGTGCCAGATCGAACAGGGGGAACTATGGCTACACCTTC; CDR3: CARSNRGNYGYTF
size: once; J: TRBJ1-2; V: TRBV11-2; D: TRBD1; DNA: TGTGCCAGCAGCTTGGACAGGGGGGCGTACTATGGCTACACCTTC; CDR3: CASSLDRGAYYGYTF
size: NA; J: TRBJ2-1; V: TRBV28; D: TRBD1; DNA: TGTGCCAGCAGTTTTTTACAGGGGGCTGGGGAGCAGTTCTTC; CDR3: CASSFLQGAGEQFF
size: NA; J: TRBJ2-5; V: TRBV4-1; D: TRBD2; DNA: TGCGCCAGCAGCCCGCTGGGGGAGGGCGGGGCTTGGACCCAGTACTTC; CDR3: CASSPLGEGGAWTQYF